This TCR beta chain was sequenced during a study of cytomegalovirus exposure and HLA in healthy donors. Points from the study as a whole: Several top significant clusters appeared, in a later analysis, to be linked to common viral pathogens.

This clone was observed once. Its antigen remains unknown. PCR used 60 Vbeta primers and 13 Jbeta primers. Only in-frame clones appear in the TCRdb table, and some are missing; sequencing was by immunoSEQ multiplex PCR. The sample lists over 90,000 clones; less than 85% were seen once. CDR3 length equals 16 residues. Germline-derived CDR1 and CDR2 are SEHNR and FQNEAQ (reference sequence). Deletions cut 1 base from V and 4 bases from J, with 14 bases between. The clonotype was recovered from a woman aged 60 to 75 in good health and CMV-seropositive. The chain is built from TRBV7-9 and TRBJ2-1, with a tentative D call TRBD1 (5 bases). Source material: PBMCs. The CDR3 region is CASSLGLGRAYNEQFF. CDR3 coding DNA: TGTGCCAGCAGCTTAGGCCTAGGCAGGGCGTACAATGAGCAGTTCTTC.